These 15 T cell receptor beta chains originate from one sample sequenced in a study of blood T cells in healthy people across ages. Alongside a J-beta primer mix, a sample-barcoded 5' primer served in a second PCR lasting about 7 to 11 cycles. TCRdb reanalysed the 5' RACE reads using MiXCR and keeps one entry per CDR3 protein. Found here are almost 550,000 distinct CDR3 sequences, about 24% of them singletons; the top ten hold around 10%. The data were also submitted as part of a second study, on T cells of mothers and their children.

The sequencing input was blood. These receptors were taken from a boy between 5 and 17 years old in good health.

The V gene is TRBV5-5, the J gene TRBJ2-5; 7 bases match TRBD1. The J call could be wrong; TRBJ2-7 is a better fit for the DNA end. CDR1 SGHKS and CDR2 YYEKEE come from the germline V gene (reference sequence). The length of the CDR3 is 14 residues. CDR3 sequence: CASSYATGIYEQYF. DNA of the CDR3: TGTGCCAGCAGCTATGCGACAGGGATCTACGAGCAGTACTTC.

This clonotype has a handful of counts. The J gene is TRBJ2-3, the V gene TRBV4-2; 15 bases are shared with TRBD2. CDR1 LGHNA and CDR2 YNFKEQ come from the germline V gene. Trimming removed 8 bases from V and 1 base from J; junction bases left unmatched: 10. The CDR3 extends over 18 amino acids. CDR3 DNA sequence: TGTGCCAGCCGCGGACTAGCGGGAGGGCGTTTCGGCACAGATACGCAGTATTTT. Amino acid sequence: CASRGLAGGRFGTDTQYF.

This clonotype showed up many times. This chain uses TRBV12-3 or TRBV12-4 with TRBJ2-5, with no clear D. Trimming left V 5 bases short and J 5 bases short, with 12 bases between. The CDR3 consists of 13 residues. The CDR3 DNA follows: TGTGCCAGCAGTCCCGGATCAGTGGAGACCCAGTACTTC. This sequence encodes CASSPGSVETQYF.

The gene calls are TRBV28 and TRBJ2-1; 7 nucleotides align to TRBD2. Germline V gene lookup returns CDR1 MDHEN and CDR2 SYDVKM. The junction had 11 bases not matched to a gene; V was cut back by 5 bases and J by 7 bases. This CDR3 is 15 amino acids long. CDR3 in DNA: TGTGCCAGCAGTACCCCCAGCGGGATGCCGAATGAGCAGTTCTTC. This sequence encodes CASSTPSGMPNEQFF. The variable domain in full, with the rest retrieved from reference TRBV28 and TRBJ2-1, is DVKVTQSSRYLVKRTGEKVFLECVQDMDHENMFWYRQDPGLGLRLIYFSYDVKMKEKGDIPEGYSVSREKKERFSLILESASTNQTSMYLCASSTPSGMPNEQFFGPGTRLTVL.

The V call is TRBV7-9, the J call TRBJ1-1, with 7 bases that match TRBD1. In germline, CDR1 is SEHNR, CDR2 FQNEAQ (reference sequence). V was clipped by 2 bases and J by 5 bases; unmatched bases: 8. The CDR3 runs to 15 residues. The CDR3 nucleotides read TGTGCCAGCAGCTTACCCCCGGACAGGCCAACTGAAGCTTTCTTT. The encoded protein is CASSLPPDRPTEAFF.

The table lists this clonotype with a few counts. The chain employs TRBV18 and TRBJ2-3; D may be TRBD1 (6 bases). There are 15 residues in the CDR3. Trimming left V 3 bases short and J 2 bases short, with 12 bases between. In germline, CDR1 is KGHSH, CDR2 LQKENI. As DNA, the CDR3 is TGTGCCAGCTCACCTCCAGGGGATCTCACAGATACGCAGTATTTT. Its protein is CASSPPGDLTDTQYF. Drawing the rest from reference TRBV18 and TRBJ2-3, the complete variable domain is NAGVMQNPRHLVRRRGQEARLRCSPMKGHSHVYWYRQLPEEGLKFMVYLQKENIIDESGMPKERFSAEFPKEGPSILRIQQVVRGDSAAYFCASSPPGDLTDTQYFGPGTRLTVL.

The J gene is TRBJ1-5, the V gene TRBV2; 7 positions agree with TRBD1. The CDR3 is 15 amino acids. The germline CDR1 and CDR2 sequences are SNHLY and FYNNEI. Unmatched junction bases numbered 7, after V lost 4 bases and J lost 4 bases. CDR3 region: CASSVETQGNQPQHF. The DNA of the CDR3 is TGTGCCAGCAGTGTTGAGACACAGGGGAATCAGCCCCAGCATTTT.

The genes are TRBV9 and TRBJ2-2; 7 bases align to TRBD1. This CDR3 has 17 amino acids. Losses at the gene ends were 4 bases for V and 4 bases for J; bases not matched to a gene: 13. The germline V gene encodes CDR1 SGDLS and CDR2 YYNGEE. The chain's CDR3 is CASSINTGTDSTGELFF. In nucleotides, the CDR3 is TGTGCCAGCAGCATAAATACCGGGACAGACAGCACCGGGGAGCTGTTTTTT.

This clonotype turned up a few times. This chain connects TRBV12-3 or TRBV12-4 to TRBJ2-1; perhaps D is TRBD1 or TRBD2 (6 bases each). The CDR3 is 16 amino acids. V was clipped by 6 bases and J by 7 bases, with 22 bases between them. CDR3 bases: TGTGCCAGCAGGGGACTGACAGGAATCTCCATTAATGAGCAGTTCTTC. Translation gives CASRGLTGISINEQFF.

This sequence joins TRBV7-3 and TRBJ2-1; 10 nucleotides line up with TRBD1. The length of the CDR3 is 15 residues. J gave up 10 bases and V 1 base, and 7 bases lay outside the gene matches. Per the germline V gene, CDR1 is SGHTA and CDR2 is FQGTGA. CDR3 DNA sequence: TGTGCCAGCAGCTTAATGGGGACAGGGGCTGAAGAGCAGTTCTTC. Its translation: CASSLMGTGAEEQFF.

This clonotype has more than one count but fewer than ten. This chain connects TRBV25-1 to TRBJ1-1; perhaps TRBD1 as D (5 bases). Trimming cost V 3 bases and J 0 bases, with 11 bases left between them. Germline CDR1 is MGHDK and CDR2 is SYGVNS. The CDR3 runs 15 residues. CDR3 residues: CASSDHGGLNTEAFF. CDR3 coding DNA: TGTGCCAGCAGTGATCACGGGGGTTTGAACACTGAAGCTTTCTTT. Full variable domain (remainder filled in from reference TRBV25-1 and TRBJ1-1): EADIYQTPRYLVIGTGKKITLECSQTMGHDKMYWYQQDPGMELHLIHYSYGVNSTEKGDLSSESTVSRIRTEHFPLTLESARPSHTSQYLCASSDHGGLNTEAFFGQGTRLTVV.

This clonotype was recorded a few times. The chain links TRBV12-3 or TRBV12-4 to TRBJ1-5; D remains ambiguous. CDR3 length equals 15 residues. The V end lost 2 bases, the J end lost 2 bases, and 10 bases lay between the germline ends. CDR3 sequence reads: CASSLSLKGNQPQHF. The CDR3 bases are TGTGCCAGCAGTTTATCCCTCAAAGGCAATCAGCCCCAGCATTTT.

The rearrangement uses TRBV12-3 or TRBV12-4 and TRBJ1-6; D is perhaps TRBD1 (6 bases). The CDR3 covers 16 residues. The V end was cut by 5 bases, the J end by 5 bases, with 16 bases between. This CDR3 reads CASSRTVGQNNSPLHF. The DNA of the CDR3 is TGTGCCAGCAGTCGTACCGTCGGACAGAATAATTCACCCCTCCACTTT.

This clonotype was recorded a few times. The rearrangement links TRBV4-3 to TRBJ2-5; TRBD2 matches 11 bases. The closer fit of TRBJ2-1 to the DNA end suggests the J call may be wrong. CDR1 LGHNA and CDR2 YSLEER come from the germline V gene. This CDR3 is built from 14 residues. The CDR3 is CASSRASGRNEQFF. CDR3 bases: TGCGCCAGCAGCAGGGCTAGCGGGAGGAATGAGCAGTTCTTC.

This clonotype was recorded only once. This rearrangement joins TRBV2 to TRBJ2-3, with no clear D. Germline CDR1 and CDR2: SNHLY and FYNNEI. The V gene lost 6 bases and the J gene lost 7 bases, with 11 bases spanning the gap. This CDR3 is built from 12 residues. As DNA, the CDR3 is TGTGCCAGCAGGGACCCCTTGTATACGCAGTATTTT. The encoded protein is CASRDPLYTQYF.